This TCR beta chain was obtained from a study of T cell responses to AZD1222 COVID-19 vaccine. This CDR3 contains 16 residues. The V gene lost 5 bases and the J gene lost 7 bases, with 21 bases spanning the gap. The germline V gene encodes CDR1 LNHDA and CDR2 SQIVND (reference sequence). Assay: immunoSEQ multiplex PCR; the TCRdb copy retains only in-frame clones and omits some. The sample has roughly 150,000 clones, approximately 92% seen once. J is TRBJ1-5 and V is TRBV19, with D perhaps matching TRBD1 (5 bases). The material sequenced was peripheral blood, taken on day 0 of AZD1222 vaccination. This receptor was obtained from an adult in good health. This chain's CDR3 is CASSWGVTGRYQPQHF. CDR3 DNA: TGTGCCAGTAGTTGGGGTGTAACAGGACGGTACCAGCCCCAGCATTTT.